This T cell receptor (beta chain) derives from a study of Ad26.COV2.S vaccination and SARS-CoV-2 variants (dated by TCRdb to the early 2020s). About the study as a whole: Donors in the vaccine arm were drawn from COV1001, a multicentre, randomized, double-blind, placebo-controlled phase I-IIa trial testing Ad26.COV2.S in healthy adults. Participants in the trial were split at random into five groups of five each, receiving low-dose or high-dose Ad26.COV2.S once or twice, or else placebo on both occasions. A total of some 30 samples were included in the TCR-sequenced set, comprising 19 Ad26.COV2.S vaccine recipients, 5 placebo recipients and 8 SARS-CoV-2 convalescent individuals. TCRbeta repertoire sequencing was used to assess the specificity and breadth of SARS-CoV-2-reactive T cell receptors after Ad26.COV2.S vaccination. Dosing of Ad26.COV2.S was intramuscular, at either 5x10^10 or 1x10^11 viral particles, delivered as one shot or as two shots spaced 56 days apart. Investigators remained blinded to trial group allocation during experiments and outcome assessment.

TCRbeta CDR3 regions were sequenced with the immunoSEQ Assay. After extraction, genomic DNA underwent amplification by bias-controlled multiplex PCR, followed by high-throughput sequencing. On the authors' methods: Collapsing and filtering of sequences were performed to quantify the absolute abundance of each unique TCRbeta CDR3 region. T cell fraction was estimated by normalizing TCRbeta template counts to usable DNA, with usable DNA measured through amplification of reference genes found in all nucleated cells. Repertoire TCRs were annotated as SARS-CoV-2-specific by exact matching of V gene, CDR3 amino acid sequence and J gene to a known reactive TCR set. MIRA supplied the reference SARS-CoV-2 TCR set, which was filtered for enrichment in COVID-19-positive ImmuneCODE repertoires so that public or cross-reactive TCRs were removed. Using the MIRA antigens, annotated TCRs were further analysed by specific ORF or by position within an ORF. Breadth was defined as the number of annotated unique rearrangements divided by the total number of unique productive rearrangements, and depth was defined as the summed frequency of the annotated unique rearrangements. Group comparisons of TCR breadth used two-sided Wilcoxon rank-sum tests. The source is immuneACCESS, and TCRdb retained only in-frame sequences with V and J called. Part of the clones is not carried over; for the studies checked, unresolved V genes explain less than half of this, and the remainder is unexplained. V, J and clone size derive from that table, while D and trimming were established from the DNA sequence. Present in this sample are 410,000 or so clones, around 92% of which were seen just once. Jointly, the top ten make up more than 1.5% of the sample.

The CDR3, from cysteine to phenylalanine, totals 14 residues. The CDR3 DNA has 42 bases and is translated from base 1. Trimming removed 5 bases from V and 0 bases from J, leaving 10 bases between the germline ends. The germline V gene encodes CDR1 MNHEY and CDR2 SVGEGT. Points the paper makes about the study in general: The study lacked the statistical power to compare responses across vaccine doses or regimens. Vaccine and placebo recipients had comparable non-spike TCR breadth, which fits with the vaccine containing only spike. Substantial breadth of spike-specific CD8+ and CD4+ T cell responses was reported after vaccination. According to the authors, total T cell responses may have been underestimated by the TCR breadth and depth analyses. Higher spike-specific TCR breadth was observed in Ad26.COV2.S recipients than in placebo recipients (P = 0.0014).

The meaning of the sample's treatment or condition label: 19 received Ad26.COV2.S at low or high dose, single or two shots; about 5 received placebo; per-sample allocation not given. For vaccine and placebo recipients, the sequenced repertoires came from samples collected on day 63 after the first injection. In Cohort 1b, fewer than 30 adults aged 18-55 years were enrolled at a single site in Boston, USA, between 29 July and 7 August 2020. As a vaccine, Ad26.COV2.S was a replication-incompetent adenovirus type 26 vector that expressed a prefusion-stabilized SARS-CoV-2 spike protein derived from the original Wuhan strain. There are a few counts of this clone. The antigen it binds to is not known. Nothing much larger sits one base from this clone, and base qualities are not available.

The rearranged segments are TRBV6-2 or TRBV6-3 and TRBJ1-1, with a tentative D gene TRBD1 over 6 matching bases. This sequence originates from a person aged 18-65 years who received the Ad26.COV2.S COVID-19 vaccine or a placebo. The sequences come from peripheral blood, collected in a trial of Ad26.COV2.S vaccine versus placebo. The encoded CDR3 is CASSRQVMNTEAFF. The base sequence is TGTGCCAGCAGTCGACAGGTAATGAACACTGAAGCTTTCTTT.